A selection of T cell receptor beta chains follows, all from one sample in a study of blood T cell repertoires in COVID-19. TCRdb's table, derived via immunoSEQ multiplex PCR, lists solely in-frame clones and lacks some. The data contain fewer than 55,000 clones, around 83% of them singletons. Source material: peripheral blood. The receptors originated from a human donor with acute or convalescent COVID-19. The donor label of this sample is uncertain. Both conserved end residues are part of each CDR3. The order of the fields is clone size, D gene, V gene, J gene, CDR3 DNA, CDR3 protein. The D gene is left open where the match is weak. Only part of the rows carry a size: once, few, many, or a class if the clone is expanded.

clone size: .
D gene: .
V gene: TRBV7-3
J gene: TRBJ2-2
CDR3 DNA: TGTGCCAGCAGCTTAGGACAGACAGCCGGGGAGCTGTTTTTT
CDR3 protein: CASSLGQTAGELFF

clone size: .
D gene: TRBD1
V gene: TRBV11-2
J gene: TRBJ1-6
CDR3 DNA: TGTGCCAGCAGCTTAGATTCGGGACAGGGTAATTCACCCCTCCACTTT
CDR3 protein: CASSLDSGQGNSPLHF

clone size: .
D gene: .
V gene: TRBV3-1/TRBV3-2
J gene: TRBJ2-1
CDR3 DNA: TGTGCCAGCAGCCCCCCCGCTAGCGAGTACAATGAGCAGTTCTTC
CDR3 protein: CASSPPASEYNEQFF

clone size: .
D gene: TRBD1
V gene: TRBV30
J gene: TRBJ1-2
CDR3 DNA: TGTGCCTGGAGTTCTTTGGGACAGGGAAACTATGGCTACACCTTC
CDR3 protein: CAWSSLGQGNYGYTF

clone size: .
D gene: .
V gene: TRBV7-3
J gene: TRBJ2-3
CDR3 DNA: TGTGCCAGCAGCTCCTCTGATACGCAGTATTTT
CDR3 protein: CASSSSDTQYF

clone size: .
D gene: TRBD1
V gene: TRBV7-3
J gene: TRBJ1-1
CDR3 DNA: TGTGCCAGCAGCTTTGGGGCCAGGGGGGACACTGAAGCTTTCTTT
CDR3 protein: CASSFGARGDTEAFF

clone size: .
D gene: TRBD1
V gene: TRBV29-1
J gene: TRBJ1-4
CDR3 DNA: TGCAGCGTTGGGCAGGGGGCTAGGGAAAAACTGTTTTTT
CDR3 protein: CSVGQGAREKLFF

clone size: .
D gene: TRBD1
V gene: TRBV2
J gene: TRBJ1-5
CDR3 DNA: TGTGCCAGCGGGGACAGGAATCAGCCCCAGCATTTT
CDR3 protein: CASGDRNQPQHF

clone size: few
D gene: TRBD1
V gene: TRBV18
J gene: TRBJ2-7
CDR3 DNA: TGTGCCAGCTCACCTTGGGACAGGGGTTACGAGCAGTACTTC
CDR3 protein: CASSPWDRGYEQYF

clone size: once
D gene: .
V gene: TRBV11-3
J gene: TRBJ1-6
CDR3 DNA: TGTGCCAGCAGCTTAACGTTCGGTAATTCACCCCTCCACTTT
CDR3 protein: CASSLTFGNSPLHF

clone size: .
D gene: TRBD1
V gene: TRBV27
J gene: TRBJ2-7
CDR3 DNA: TGTGCCAGCAGACTACATCAGGGGGTCGAGCAGTACTTC
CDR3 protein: CASRLHQGVEQYF

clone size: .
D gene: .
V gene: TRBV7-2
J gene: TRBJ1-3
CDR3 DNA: TGTGCCAGCAGCTTAGAGCGGCGACCAGTCTCTGGAAACACCATATATTTT
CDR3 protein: CASSLERRPVSGNTIYF

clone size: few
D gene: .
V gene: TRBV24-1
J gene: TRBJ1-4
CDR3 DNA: TGTGCCACCAGTGACCAGGGCCGGGGGGGCGGTAATGAAAAACTGTTTTTT
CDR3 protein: CATSDQGRGGGNEKLFF

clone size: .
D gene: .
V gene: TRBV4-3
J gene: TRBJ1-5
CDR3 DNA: TGCGCCAGCAGCCAGAACACAGGGAGCAATCAGCCCCAGCATTTT
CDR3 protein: CASSQNTGSNQPQHF

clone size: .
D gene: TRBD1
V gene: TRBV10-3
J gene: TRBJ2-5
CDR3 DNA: TGTGCCATCAGTGAGTCGGGGACAGGGGCCCAAGAGACCCAGTACTTC
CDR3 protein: CAISESGTGAQETQYF

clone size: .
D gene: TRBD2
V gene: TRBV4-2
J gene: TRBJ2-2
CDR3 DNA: TGTGCCAGCAGCCAGGCTAGCGGGAGAACCGGAGGGGGCACCGGGGAGCTGTTTTTT
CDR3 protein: CASSQASGRTGGGTGELFF

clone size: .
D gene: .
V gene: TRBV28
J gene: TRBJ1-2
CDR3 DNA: TGTGCCAGCAGTTCATCACAGGTGGTATATGGCTACACCTTC
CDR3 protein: CASSSSQVVYGYTF

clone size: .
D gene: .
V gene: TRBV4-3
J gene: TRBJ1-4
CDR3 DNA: TGCGCCAGCAGCCAAGATCGTGGCACGGGTGATGAAAAACTGTTTTTT
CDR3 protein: CASSQDRGTGDEKLFF

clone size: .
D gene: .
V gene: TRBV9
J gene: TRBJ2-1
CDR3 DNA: TGTGCCAGCAGCCGAGGAGGGGCTAGCGACTACAATGAGCAGTTCTTC
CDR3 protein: CASSRGGASDYNEQFF

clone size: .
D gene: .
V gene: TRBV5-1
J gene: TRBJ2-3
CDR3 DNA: TGCGCCAGCAGCTTGGGGACTCTGACTAGCACAGATACGCAGTATTTT
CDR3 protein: CASSLGTLTSTDTQYF

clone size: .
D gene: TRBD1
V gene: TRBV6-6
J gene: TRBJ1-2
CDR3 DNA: TGTGCCAGCAGCAATACTGGGACAGCCCCGGGGGGCTACACCTTC
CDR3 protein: CASSNTGTAPGGYTF

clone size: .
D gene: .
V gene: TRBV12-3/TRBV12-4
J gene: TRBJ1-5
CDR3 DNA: TGTGCCAGCAGTTTACCCCCCGGGGGGCCCCAGCATTTT
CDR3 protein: CASSLPPGGPQHF

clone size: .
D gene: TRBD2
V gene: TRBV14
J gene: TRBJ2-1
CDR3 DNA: TGTGCCAGCAGCCAAGGGCTAGCGGGAGGAAATAATGAGCAGTTCTTC
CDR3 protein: CASSQGLAGGNNEQFF

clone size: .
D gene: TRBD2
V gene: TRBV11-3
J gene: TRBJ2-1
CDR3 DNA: TGTGCCAGCAGCCCCGGACTAGCGGTGAACAATGAGCAGTTCTTC
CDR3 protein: CASSPGLAVNNEQFF

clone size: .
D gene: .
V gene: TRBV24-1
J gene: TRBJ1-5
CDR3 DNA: TGTGCCACCAGTGAAGGGGGACACAATCAGCCCCAGCATTTT
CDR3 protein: CATSEGGHNQPQHF

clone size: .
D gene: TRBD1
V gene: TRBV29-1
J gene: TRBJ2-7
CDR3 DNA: TGCAGCGTTACTGGTCCGGGACAGGGAGCAAACGAGCAGTACTTC
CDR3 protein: CSVTGPGQGANEQYF

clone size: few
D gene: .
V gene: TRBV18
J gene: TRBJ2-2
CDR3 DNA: TGTGCCAGCTCACCTGGCCGGGCCGGGGAGCTGTTTTTT
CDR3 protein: CASSPGRAGELFF

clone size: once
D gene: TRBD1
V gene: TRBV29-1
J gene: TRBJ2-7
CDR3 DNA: TGCAGCGTCGGGACAGGGGGCATGGACGAGCAGTACTTC
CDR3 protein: CSVGTGGMDEQYF

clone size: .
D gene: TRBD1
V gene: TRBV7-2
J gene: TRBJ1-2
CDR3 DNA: TGTGCCAGCAGCCAGCGGACAGGGGCCCTTTCAAACTATGGCTACACCTTC
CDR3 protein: CASSQRTGALSNYGYTF

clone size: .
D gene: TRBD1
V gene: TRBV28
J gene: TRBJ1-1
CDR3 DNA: TGTGCCACCAACAGTTTGAGCCAGGGGGTTCACACTGAAGCTTTCTTT
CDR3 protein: CATNSLSQGVHTEAFF

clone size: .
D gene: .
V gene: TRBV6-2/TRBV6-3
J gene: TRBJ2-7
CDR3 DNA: TGTGCCAGCAGTTACTCTTCGTTCGGCAGGATCAGGTCCTACGAGCAGTACTTC
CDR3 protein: CASSYSSFGRIRSYEQYF

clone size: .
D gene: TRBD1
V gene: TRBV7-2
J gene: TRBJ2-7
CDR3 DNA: TGTGCCAGCAGCCTAATGGGACAGCCACTTGGAACCTACGAGCAGTACTTC
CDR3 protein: CASSLMGQPLGTYEQYF

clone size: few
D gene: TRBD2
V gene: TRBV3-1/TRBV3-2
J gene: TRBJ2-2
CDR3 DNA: TGTGCCAGCAGCCCCGTACTAGCGGAACTCCTAGGCGGGGAGCTGTTTTTT
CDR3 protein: CASSPVLAELLGGELFF

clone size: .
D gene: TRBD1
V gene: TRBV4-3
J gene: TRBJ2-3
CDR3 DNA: TGCGCCAGCAGCCAGGAGGGGCAGGGGGCAGTAGATACGCAGTATTTT
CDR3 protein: CASSQEGQGAVDTQYF

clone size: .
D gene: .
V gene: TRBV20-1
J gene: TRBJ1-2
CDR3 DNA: TGCAGTGTCCGAGAAGGCTACACCTTC
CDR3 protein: CSVREGYTF

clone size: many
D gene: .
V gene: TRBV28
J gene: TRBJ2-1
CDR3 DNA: TGTGCCAGCAGTTTAGGAGGAAAGCAGTTCTTC
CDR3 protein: CASSLGGKQFF